A single sample is the source of the 27 T cell receptor beta chains below, sequenced in a study of early T cells in non-severe SARS-CoV-2 infection. Each CDR3 protein gets one entry after TCRdb re-called the 5' RACE reads with MiXCR. The sample records around 57,000 distinct CDR3 sequences, approximately 11% being singletons. Material: whole blood. These TCRs come from an adult who was a healthcare worker with PCR-confirmed SARS-CoV-2 infection or an uninfected control (not recorded which).

In this sample, this clonotype turned up many times. V and J are TRBV5-6 and TRBJ2-4; D is perhaps TRBD1 (7 bases). There are 15 residues in the CDR3. V lost 4 bases, J lost 1 base, and 12 bases lay in between. Germline lookup yields CDR1 SGHDT and CDR2 YYEEEE. For the CDR3, the DNA is TGTGCCAGCAGCCCGGAGGGGGCGGCCAAAAACATTCAGTACTTC. It codes for CASSPEGAAKNIQYF.

This clonotype was detected many times. V is TRBV19 and J is TRBJ2-2, with TRBD1 as a possible D gene (5 bases). The CDR3 is 12 residues long. With 2 bases removed from V and 7 bases from J, the gap between germline ends came to 5 bases. Germline V gene lookup returns CDR1 LNHDA and CDR2 SQIVND (reference sequence). The CDR3 loop reads CASSIQGGELFF. The CDR3 DNA follows: TGTGCCAGTAGTATACAGGGCGGGGAGCTGTTTTTT.

This rearrangement joins TRBV20-1 to TRBJ2-3, with TRBD2 matching 10 bases. The CDR3 loop spans 15 amino acids. The germline V gene encodes CDR1 DFQATT and CDR2 SNEGSKA (reference sequence). The junction had 13 bases not matched to a gene; V was cut back by 5 bases and J by 8 bases. CDR3 in amino acids: CSAGPQASGGGTQYF. The CDR3 DNA follows: TGCAGTGCTGGACCTCAGGCTAGCGGGGGCGGTACGCAGTATTTT.

The CDR3 DNA follows: TGTGCCAGCAGCCGCGGGGGATGGGGCACTGAAGCTTTCTTT. This translates into CASSRGGWGTEAFF. This chain joins TRBV6-5 and TRBJ1-1; D perhaps matches TRBD1 (5 bases). V was pared by 6 bases and J by 4 bases, with 15 bases between. The CDR3 is made up of 14 amino acids. Germline-derived CDR1 and CDR2 are MNHEY and SVGAGI.

This chain connects TRBV6-5 to TRBJ2-7, with D unclear. CDR3 length equals 12 residues. The V gene lost 5 bases and the J gene lost 2 bases, with 7 bases spanning the gap. Germline assignment: CDR1 MNHEY and CDR2 SVGAGI. CDR3 DNA: TGTGCCAGCAGTAACCGACCCTACGAGCAGTACTTC. As protein: CASSNRPYEQYF.

The CDR3 DNA reads as TGCAGTGCTAGACGTCCAAGCACAGATACGCAGTATTTT. Protein sequence: CSARRPSTDTQYF. V is TRBV20-1 and J is TRBJ2-3; D ambiguous. This CDR3 region has 13 residues. V lost 2 bases, J lost 0 bases, and 6 bases lay in between. From germline, CDR1 is DFQATT and CDR2 SNEGSKA (reference sequence).

The chain combines TRBV12-3 or TRBV12-4 with TRBJ2-5; D not certain. With 3 bases removed from V and 7 bases from J, the gap between germline ends came to 15 bases. The CDR3 loop spans 14 amino acids. The CDR3 reads CASSFRTTGGTQYF. CDR3 bases: TGTGCCAGCAGTTTCCGAACGACTGGCGGGACCCAGTACTTC.

The J gene is TRBJ1-2, the V gene TRBV29-1; the match to TRBD1 covers 8 bases. The J segment lost 5 bases and the V segment lost 7 bases, leaving 6 bases of the junction unmatched. Germline V gene lookup returns CDR1 SQVTM and CDR2 ANQGSEA. CDR3 size: 12 residues. As DNA, the CDR3 is TGCAGCGCCGGGACAGGCGGATATGGCTACACCTTC. Its translation is CSAGTGGYGYTF.

This clonotype appeared many times. The chain has TRBV12-3 or TRBV12-4 and TRBJ2-1, with 15 bases that match TRBD2. This CDR3 contains 21 residues. V was pared by 2 bases and J by 4 bases, with 15 bases of the junction left unmatched. DNA for the CDR3: TGTGCCAGCAGTTTAAAGACCTGGGGACTAGCGGGGGGTGCCGGGTACAATGAGCAGTTCTTC. Residues: CASSLKTWGLAGGAGYNEQFF.

The sample holds a few counts of this clonotype. A junction boundary mismatches the germline segment, possibly from a read error. The J gene is TRBJ1-3, the V gene TRBV7-9, with 7 nucleotides matching TRBD1. The CDR3 covers 14 residues. CDR1 SEHNR and CDR2 FQNEAQ come from the germline V gene (reference sequence). The CDR3 is CASRLGGDGNTIYF. CDR3 sequence (DNA): TGTGCCAGCAGGTTAGGGGGCGACGGAAACACCATATATTTT.

This clonotype was seen many times. The rearrangement uses TRBV5-1 and TRBJ2-1; the D gene is possibly TRBD1 (6 bases). Between the trimmed V and J ends, which lost 0 bases and 8 bases, there was a span of 6 bases. The germline CDR1 and CDR2 sequences are SGHRS and YFSETQ. This CDR3 spans 12 amino acids. CDR3 amino acids: CASSLAGDEQFF. The CDR3 coding sequence is TGCGCCAGCAGCTTGGCAGGGGATGAGCAGTTCTTC.

This clonotype was found many times. The chain couples TRBV7-2 to TRBJ2-1; no clear D. Germline V gene sequence: CDR1 SGHTA, CDR2 FQGNSA. V was cut by 5 bases and J by 7 bases, with 21 bases left in between. CDR3 size: 16 residues. The CDR3 nucleotides read TGTGCCAGCAGCCCCCGGCATCGTCTGGGTGGAAATGAGCAGTTCTTC. Its translation: CASSPRHRLGGNEQFF.

This clonotype has ten or more counts. The V call is TRBV11-2, the J call TRBJ1-4; possible D gene TRBD1, 6 bases. V dropped 10 bases and J dropped 4 bases, with 16 bases sitting between them. Germline CDR1 reads SGHAT; CDR2 reads FQNNGV. CDR3 length: 14 residues. CDR3 DNA: TGTGCCACCAGGTTCGGGGGCGGTAATGAAAAACTGTTTTTT. Encoded protein: CATRFGGGNEKLFF. The full variable domain, with the rest looked up from reference TRBV11-2 and TRBJ1-4, is EAGVAQSPRYKIIEKRQSVAFWCNPISGHATLYWYQQILGQGPKLLIQFQNNGVVDDSQLPKDRFSAERLKGVDSTLKIQPAKLEDSAVYLCATRFGGGNEKLFFGSGTQLSVL.

The rearrangement uses TRBV5-1 and TRBJ1-2, with D possibly being TRBD1 (5 bases). CDR1 is SGHRS, CDR2 YFSETQ, per germline. V was shortened by 6 bases and J by 6 bases, with 12 bases between the two germline ends. CDR3 length: 12 amino acids. Here the CDR3 reads CASTRDWNGYTF. The CDR3 DNA reads TGCGCCAGCACCCGGGACTGGAATGGCTACACCTTC.

At least ten counts were recorded for this clonotype. The genes are TRBV7-6 and TRBJ1-2; no clear D gene. Germline V gene data show CDR1 as SGHVS and CDR2 as FNYEAQ. This CDR3 has 13 residues. Trimming shortened V by 5 bases and J by 1 base, and 8 bases separated the two germline ends. The CDR3 coding sequence is TGTGCCAGCAGCCCCGGCGTTAACTATGGCTACACCTTC. It encodes CASSPGVNYGYTF.

This clonotype occurred many times. The chain recombines TRBV19 with TRBJ2-1; a possible D gene is TRBD2 (6 bases). The CDR3 sequence is 17 residues long. Germline V CDR1 and CDR2: LNHDA, SQIVND (reference sequence). V dropped 4 bases and J dropped 0 bases, with 16 bases sitting between them. CDR3 residues: CASSRIVRGSSYNEQFF. As DNA, the CDR3 is TGTGCCAGTAGTAGAATAGTACGGGGGAGCTCCTACAATGAGCAGTTCTTC.

The chain joins TRBV12-3 or TRBV12-4 to TRBJ2-1; TRBD1 matches at 8 bases. V was clipped by 1 base and J by 6 bases; unmatched bases: 5. The CDR3 covers 15 residues. The CDR3 loop reads CASSLGTGSFNEQFF. The CDR3 coding sequence is TGTGCCAGCAGTTTAGGGACAGGGTCATTCAATGAGCAGTTCTTC.

This clonotype occurred many times. The J gene is TRBJ2-3, the V gene TRBV7-9, with D perhaps being TRBD1 or TRBD2 (5 bases each). This CDR3 contains 13 residues. Trimming removed 6 bases from V and 3 bases from J, with 10 bases in between. Germline V CDR1 and CDR2: SEHNR, FQNEAQ (reference sequence). CDR3 in DNA: TGTGCCAGCAGGGGGGAAATGACAGATACGCAGTATTTT. It codes for CASRGEMTDTQYF.

The V and J genes are TRBV7-3 and TRBJ1-1, with unresolved D. From germline, CDR1 is SGHTA and CDR2 FQGTGA. V was cut by 5 bases and J by 5 bases, with 12 bases left in between. The CDR3 has 13 amino acids. CDR3: CASSTRVGTEAFF. DNA for the CDR3: TGTGCCAGCAGCACCCGCGTGGGGACTGAAGCTTTCTTT.

This clonotype was counted a few times. DNA for the CDR3: TGCGCCAGCAGCTCGCAGATGAACACTGAAGCTTTCTTT. It specifies CASSSQMNTEAFF. The chain has TRBV5-1 and TRBJ1-1, with D uncertain. Per germline, CDR1 SGHRS and CDR2 YFSETQ. V gave up 3 bases and J gave up 0 bases, with 6 bases separating them. CDR3 length: 13 residues.

V gene TRBV29-1 combines with J gene TRBJ2-7; D tentatively reads TRBD1 or TRBD2 (5 bases each). Germline CDR1 is SQVTM and CDR2 is ANQGSEA. The V end lost 3 bases, the J end lost 2 bases, and 8 bases lay between the germline ends. The CDR3 is made up of 12 amino acids. The CDR3 here is CSVDKGPYEQYF. The CDR3 nucleotides read TGCAGCGTTGATAAGGGACCCTACGAGCAGTACTTC.

This clonotype occurred a few times. The rearrangement joins TRBV6-5 to TRBJ2-3; D is uncertain. The CDR3 covers 15 residues. V lost 5 bases to trimming and J lost 2 bases, with 14 bases between them. CDR1 and CDR2 from the germline V gene are MNHEY and SVGAGI. CDR3 residues: CASSPASRSTDTQYF. In DNA form, the CDR3 reads TGTGCCAGCAGTCCCGCCAGTCGGTCCACAGATACGCAGTATTTT.

This clonotype was seen more than once but under ten times. This chain connects TRBV4-1 to TRBJ2-2; D is unclear. The length of the CDR3 is 14 residues. Per germline, CDR1 MGHRA and CDR2 YSYEKL. Between the trimmed V and J ends, which lost 0 bases and 6 bases, there was a span of 8 bases. CDR3 nucleotides: TGCGCCAGCAGCCAAGACCGGGTACCCGGGGAGCTGTTTTTT. Protein sequence: CASSQDRVPGELFF.

This clonotype was counted many times. V gene TRBV5-1 combines with J gene TRBJ2-3, with 8 bases aligning to TRBD1. The CDR3 extends over 14 amino acids. Germline assignment: CDR1 SGHRS and CDR2 YFSETQ. Germline trimming cut 1 base from V and 3 bases from J; bases unmatched to any gene: 1. The CDR3 coding sequence is TGCGCCAGCAGCTTGAGGACAGGGACAGATACGCAGTATTTT. It translates to CASSLRTGTDTQYF.

This clonotype came up many times. The chain carries TRBV12-3 or TRBV12-4 and TRBJ1-3, with D possibly matching TRBD1 (5 bases). The CDR3 extends over 13 amino acids. Trimming shortened V by 6 bases and J by 4 bases, and 10 bases separated the two germline ends. The CDR3 protein is CASRGDRGNTIYF. The CDR3 DNA reads as TGTGCCAGCAGGGGGGACCGGGGAAACACCATATATTTT.

There are a few counts of this clonotype. V is TRBV9 and J is TRBJ2-5; 11 bases line up with TRBD2. After removal of 3 bases from V and 2 bases from J, the junction contained 3 bases not matched to a gene. Germline loops: CDR1 SGDLS, CDR2 YYNGEE. The CDR3 covers 15 residues. CDR3 nucleotide sequence: TGTGCCAGCAGCGGACTAGCGGGGAGTCAAGAGACCCAGTACTTC. Protein sequence: CASSGLAGSQETQYF.

This clonotype has just a few counts. The V gene is TRBV7-9, the J gene TRBJ1-1; weak D call: TRBD1 (5 bases). Germline CDR1 reads SEHNR; CDR2 reads FQNEAQ (reference sequence). The CDR3 covers 14 residues. Trimming took 4 bases from V and 7 from J, leaving 16 bases between them. CDR3: CASSSPGSWNEAFF. In DNA, the CDR3 is TGTGCCAGCAGCTCCCCAGGGTCGTGGAATGAAGCTTTCTTT.